This record looks at one T cell receptor beta chain sequence and its context. This clone was seen a handful of times. Its antigen remains undetermined. Base-call qualities are not available, and no considerably larger clone is one nucleotide away. The sample originates from a study of cytomegalovirus exposure and HLA in healthy donors (dated by TCRdb to between 2016 and 2019). About the investigation overall: The roughly 670 repertoires of the first cohort and the 120 validation repertoires were produced on the same platform, according to a later analysis. The aim of the study was to test whether cataloging public T cell receptors could identify signatures of past pathogen exposure. Besides the first cohort of under 700 subjects, a separate validation cohort made up of 120 different subjects was used. High-throughput TCR immunosequencing, statistical association of individual TCRs with disease status, and machine learning were combined to predict cytomegalovirus infection status. Summary of the overall study and its limitations: The authors suggested that the approach could potentially be extended to other disease states and immunological phenotypes. The classifier was reported to diagnose cytomegalovirus status with high specificity and sensitivity in both the original cohort and the validation cohort. In a later analysis, TCRs clustered in the first cohort were found to also tend to co-occur in the roughly 120 validation repertoires, with around 94% of cluster scores above 0. A few of the identified cytomegalovirus-associated TCR beta chains were confirmed in vitro to be specific for cytomegalovirus antigens. In the study, 150 to 200 TCR beta chains were listed as associated with cytomegalovirus. While some public TCRs were present in many individuals, most TCR sequences turned up only very rarely across donors. A later analysis lacked HLA typing for the validation cohort, so it scored co-occurrence in that cohort across all 110 or so repertoires.

Separate from the roughly 700-subject first cohort, the validation cohort of about 110 subjects was the group to which the donors belonged. Counted from cysteine to phenylalanine, this CDR3 has 12 amino acids. The CDR3 DNA has 36 bases and is translated from base 1. Via the germline V gene, CDR1 is SGHAT and CDR2 FQNNGV. Between the V and J ends, shortened by 3 bases and 4 bases respectively, the junction contains 6 bases. Libraries were made using the immunoSEQ multiplex PCR assay. Processing in the source paper ran as follows. To diagnose cytomegalovirus status from the catalog of TCR beta chain sequences, a statistical classification framework was built. Held by TCRdb, this immuneACCESS table contains in-frame sequences only and omits some clones. Under half of the omission traces to an unresolved V gene where checked; the cause of the rest is unknown. V and J calls and clone size are those listed in that table; D and trimming were worked out from the DNA. This sample comprises more than 250,000 clones, around 91% of them detected only once. The top ten hold approximately 3% of the sample.

This clonotype originated in a woman between 25 and 40 years old in good health and CMV-seronegative. The specimen was PBMCs. Here the chain combines TRBV11-2 and TRBJ2-5; a tentative D call is TRBD2 (5 bases match). The CDR3 protein: CASSFEGETQYF. The bases read TGTGCCAGCAGCTTCGAGGGAGAGACCCAGTACTTC. With all but the CDR3 taken from the reference TRBV11-2 and TRBJ2-5 genes, the full variable domain is: EAGVAQSPRYKIIEKRQSVAFWCNPISGHATLYWYQQILGQGPKLLIQFQNNGVVDDSQLPKDRFSAERLKGVDSTLKIQPAKLEDSAVYLCASSFEGETQYFGPGTRLLVL.